This T cell receptor (beta chain) was sequenced during a study of T cells after yellow fever vaccination. Findings and limits, study-wide: Reappearance after the booster was seen for most primary-vaccination clones, at 95% to 97% CD4 and roughly 90% CD8. Bulk-population clonotypes that are abundant could appear as contaminants in FACS-sorted repertoires.

The CDR3 runs 14 residues. Germline V gene sequence: CDR1 LGHNT, CDR2 FRNRAP. Trimming took 4 bases from V and 4 from J, leaving 11 bases between them. UMIs and a universal primer site were added when TCR cDNA was made by 5'RACE template switching. TCRdb independently ran MiXCR on the 5' RACE reads; one entry per CDR3 protein. The sample lists approximately 130,000 distinct CDR3 sequences, around 15% occurring once. This clonotype was seen at least ten times. Its target is unknown. The input for sequencing was CD8+ T cells sorted from PBMCs, taken 5 days after the yellow fever booster vaccination. The V and J genes are TRBV12-5 and TRBJ2-1, with D perhaps given as TRBD1 or TRBD2 (5 bases each). This clonotype was sampled from a man aged 18-30 years who received the YFV17D yellow fever vaccine. The CDR3 bases are TGTGCTAGTGGTTGGGGACGCGATTACAATGAGCAGTTCTTC. Its protein product is CASGWGRDYNEQFF.